Below, one TCR beta chain is given with its context. The antigen is undetermined. The data are from a study of response to subunit inactivated influenza vaccine. Whole-study results and caveats: It was suggested by the authors that few new T cells are recruited by each seasonal influenza vaccination.

MiXCR was run by TCRdb on the RT-PCR reads, yielding one entry per CDR3 protein. The sample lists roughly 700,000 distinct CDR3 sequences, around 13% occurring once. Per germline, CDR1 MNHEY and CDR2 SVGEGT. The V and J ends lost 0 bases and 0 bases respectively, with 10 bases between them. The CDR3 consists of 16 residues. This TCR derives from a man aged 50 or older who received an inactivated influenza vaccine. The V call is TRBV6-2 or TRBV6-3, the J call TRBJ2-3; D is possibly TRBD1 (6 bases). The specimen comprised PBMCs from blood, sampled 14 days before vaccination. CDR3 protein: CASSYSVRGSTDTQYF. The CDR3 DNA sequence: TGTGCCAGCAGTTACTCGGTTAGGGGGAGCACAGATACGCAGTATTTT.